This T cell receptor (beta chain) derives from a study of CD8+ T cells in alopecia areata. CDR1 MNHEY and CDR2 SVGAGI come from the germline V gene. This CDR3 has 12 residues. V lost 5 bases, J lost 7 bases, and 11 bases lay in between. cDNA prepared by RNA extraction and subsequent reverse transcription served as the template for sequencing. Produced via immunoSEQ multiplex PCR; TCRdb's table is partial and in-frame only. The sample lists 150,000 or so clones; around 49% were seen once. The sample here was CD8+ T cells sorted from blood, taken at week 0. The sequence was collected from a human donor with alopecia areata. The V gene is TRBV6-5, the J gene TRBJ1-1, with D tentatively TRBD1 (6 bases). This chain's CDR3 is CASSPQGGEAFF. The CDR3 DNA reads TGTGCCAGCAGTCCACAGGGAGGTGAAGCTTTCTTT.